What follows are 23 T cell receptor beta chains derived from one specimen sequenced in a study of T cells in Graves' hyperthyroidism and ophthalmopathy. Amplified TCR beta CDR3 regions derived from RNA transcripts. Researchers ran a first-round RT-PCR on the TCR CDR3 using the HTBI primer set. TCRdb reprocessed the multiplex PCR reads with MiXCR, giving one entry per CDR3 protein. The data contain about 580,000 distinct CDR3 sequences, over 11% of them singletons. The specimen sequenced was blood. These receptors all come from a woman aged 25 to 39 with Graves' hyperthyroidism that later progressed to Graves' ophthalmopathy.

In its sample, this clonotype was seen many times. The CDR3 coding sequence is TGCAGTGCTCGACGCCGTCAGAGGACCACCGGGGAGACCCAGTACTTC. It codes for CSARRRQRTTGETQYF. V and J are TRBV20-1 and TRBJ2-5; D is undetermined. Trimming cost V 5 bases and J 5 bases, with 24 bases left between them. CDR1 is DFQATT and CDR2 is SNEGSKA in the germline V gene (reference sequence). This CDR3 has 16 residues.

Comment on this clonotype: The CDR3 end shows no conserved phenylalanine or tryptophan, and so a read error is likely. The rearrangement links TRBV10-3 to TRBJ2-2; D could derive from TRBD1 or TRBD2 (6 bases each). Germline lookup yields CDR1 ENHRY and CDR2 SYGVKD. V was cut by 10 bases and J by 5 bases, with 17 bases left in between. The CDR3 loop spans 14 amino acids. In DNA, the CDR3 is TGTGCCACCAACAGGGTGGGAGGAACCGGGGAGCTGTTTGTT. Its protein product is CATNRVGGTGELFV.

This clonotype has only a few counts. The chain employs TRBV9 and TRBJ2-4; TRBD1 might be the D (7 bases). Between the trimmed V and J ends, which lost 2 bases and 4 bases, there was a span of 13 bases. This CDR3 spans 15 amino acids. The germline V gene has CDR1 SGDLS and CDR2 YYNGEE. The CDR3 sequence is CASSVGGTAKNIQYF. The DNA of the CDR3 is TGTGCCAGCAGCGTGGGCGGGACAGCTAAAAACATTCAGTACTTC.

CDR3 sequence (DNA): TGTGCCAGTTCCCGGGGAGACTCTGGAAACACCATATATTTT. Residues: CASSRGDSGNTIYF. This chain joins TRBV19 and TRBJ1-3; no reliable D call. The V end was cut by 8 bases, the J end by 0 bases, with 11 bases between. Germline CDR1 reads LNHDA; CDR2 reads SQIVND (reference sequence). The CDR3 length is 14 residues.

The chain has TRBV9 and TRBJ2-1; possibly TRBD2 for D (5 bases). This CDR3 comprises 13 residues. Germline values: CDR1 SGDLS, CDR2 YYNGEE. Between the trimmed V and J ends, which lost 5 bases and 10 bases, there was a span of 16 bases. DNA of the CDR3: TGTGCCAGCAGTCGGGATTCACTTTCGGAGCAGTTCTTC. Its translation: CASSRDSLSEQFF.

This clonotype was detected many times. The chain is built from TRBV6-1 and TRBJ2-1; no firm D call. The CDR3 extends over 13 amino acids. Trimming pared 7 bases from V and 5 bases from J, leaving 12 bases between. Germline V gives CDR1 MNHNS, CDR2 SASEGT. As DNA, the CDR3 is TGTGCCAGCACACCTCAGCCGGACAATGAGCAGTTCTTC. Its translation is CASTPQPDNEQFF.

The chain combines TRBV7-9 with TRBJ1-5, with 8 positions matching TRBD1. This CDR3 is 14 amino acids long. The junction had 8 bases not matched to a gene; V was cut back by 5 bases and J by 8 bases. The germline V gene has CDR1 SEHNR and CDR2 FQNEAQ (reference sequence). Written as DNA, the CDR3 is TGTGCCAGCAGCCCCCTGGGACAGGCTAAGCCCCAGCATTTT. Translating gives CASSPLGQAKPQHF.

This clonotype was recorded at least ten times. The chain combines TRBV6-2 or TRBV6-3 with TRBJ1-2; D might be TRBD1 (5 bases). Germline V CDR1 and CDR2: MNHEY, SVGEGT. Trimming took off 7 bases at V and 4 bases at J, with 16 bases between the two ends. The CDR3 contains 14 residues. CDR3 in amino acids: CASTAGDQTYGYTF. DNA for the CDR3: TGTGCCAGCACGGCTGGGGACCAAACCTATGGCTACACCTTC.

This clonotype was recorded at least ten times. V usage is TRBV6-1 and J usage is TRBJ1-5, with no clear D. Trimming left V 3 bases short and J 1 base short, with 10 bases between. The germline CDR1 and CDR2 sequences are MNHNS and SASEGT. The CDR3 loop spans 15 amino acids. CDR3 in DNA: TGTGCCAGCAGTGATCTCAGCCTAAGCAATCAGCCCCAGCATTTT. The encoded protein is CASSDLSLSNQPQHF.

This clonotype showed up just once. The chain is built from TRBV4-1 and TRBJ2-7; 9 bases fit TRBD2. Germline loops: CDR1 MGHRA, CDR2 YSYEKL. The CDR3 extends over 17 amino acids. Trimming at V came to 4 bases and at J to 6 bases, leaving 16 bases not matched to a gene. In DNA, the CDR3 is TGCGCCAGCAGCCCCTCAGGGGGTAGCGGGAGCCGGAGCGAGCAGTACTTC. This translates into CASSPSGGSGSRSEQYF.

The chain is built from TRBV30 and TRBJ2-3; 7 positions match TRBD2. The CDR3 is 15 amino acids. V dropped 2 bases and J dropped 5; count of bases not matched to a gene: 10. Germline assignment: CDR1 GTSNPN and CDR2 SVGIG (reference sequence). CDR3 in amino acids: CAWSIVGGPRDTQYF. Here the CDR3 DNA reads TGTGCCTGGAGTATAGTGGGAGGGCCCCGAGATACGCAGTATTTT.

This clonotype was recorded at least ten times. The chain couples TRBV28 to TRBJ1-1; 9 nucleotides align to TRBD1. Germline V gives CDR1 MDHEN, CDR2 SYDVKM. CDR3 length equals 15 residues. Losses at the gene ends were 6 bases for V and 3 bases for J; bases not matched to a gene: 8. The CDR3 loop reads CASRGPTGGYTEAFF. The CDR3 DNA reads as TGTGCCAGCAGAGGACCTACAGGGGGCTACACTGAAGCTTTCTTT.

This clonotype was counted many times. V is TRBV2 and J is TRBJ1-3; TRBD1 matches at 9 bases. The CDR3 has 12 amino acids. Germline CDR1 reads SNHLY; CDR2 reads FYNNEI. Germline trimming cut 6 bases from V and 8 bases from J; bases unmatched to any gene: 2. CDR3 nucleotide sequence: TGTGCCAGCAGACAGGGGGCTTACACCATATATTTT. Amino acids: CASRQGAYTIYF.

The genes are TRBV30 and TRBJ2-1, with a tentative D call TRBD1 (6 bases). V was pared by 0 bases and J by 4 bases, with 19 bases between. CDR3 length: 17 residues. Looked up from germline, CDR1 is GTSNPN and CDR2 is SVGIG (reference sequence). CDR3 protein: CAWSVMRLTGQYNEQFF. CDR3 bases: TGTGCCTGGAGTGTGATGAGACTAACGGGACAATACAATGAGCAGTTCTTC.

This clonotype appeared many times. The chain is built from TRBV28 and TRBJ2-3; TRBD2 aligns across 7 bases. Germline V gene lookup returns CDR1 MDHEN and CDR2 SYDVKM. The CDR3 runs 15 residues. J lost 5 bases, V lost 6 bases, and 11 bases had no gene match. Written as DNA, the CDR3 is TGTGCCAGCAGGACGCCCGGGGGGAAAGAAGATACGCAGTATTTT. Residues: CASRTPGGKEDTQYF.

This clonotype showed up many times. V and J are TRBV2 and TRBJ1-2; 9 nucleotides match TRBD1. With 2 bases clipped from V and 4 bases from J, the junction kept 5 bases outside the gene matches. The CDR3 length is 15 residues. Germline loops: CDR1 SNHLY, CDR2 FYNNEI. The CDR3, as DNA: TGTGCCAGCAGTGAAAACGGACAGGGGATCTATGGCTACACCTTC. Amino acid sequence: CASSENGQGIYGYTF.

This clonotype turned up a few times. The chain uses TRBV5-1 and TRBJ1-5; tentative D call: TRBD1 (5 bases). This CDR3 has 13 amino acids. V was pared by 3 bases and J by 3 bases, with 7 bases between. From germline, CDR1 is SGHRS and CDR2 YFSETQ. The CDR3 protein is CASSSDTNQPQHF. CDR3 nucleotide sequence: TGCGCCAGCAGCTCGGACACCAATCAGCCCCAGCATTTT.

CDR3 nucleotide sequence: TGTGCCAGCAGTTACGGCATCCAGGGGAATCAGCCCCAGCATTTT. It translates to CASSYGIQGNQPQHF. The V and J genes are TRBV3-1 and TRBJ1-5, with TRBD1 as a possible D gene (6 bases). CDR3 length: 15 residues. With 6 bases removed from V and 4 bases from J, the gap between germline ends came to 16 bases. Germline V gives CDR1 LGHDT, CDR2 YNNKEL (reference sequence).

This clonotype was seen repeatedly, ten times or more. The chain uses TRBV20-1 and TRBJ1-2; D unresolved. There are 11 residues in the CDR3. Trimming removed 3 bases at V and 5 bases at J, with 7 bases between. Germline V gene sequence: CDR1 DFQATT, CDR2 SNEGSKA (reference sequence). The CDR3 here is CSASTGYGYTF. CDR3 nucleotides: TGCAGTGCTAGTACGGGATATGGCTACACCTTC.

The chain is built from TRBV19 and TRBJ2-6, with D perhaps being TRBD1 or TRBD2 (5 bases each). Per the germline V gene, CDR1 is LNHDA and CDR2 is SQIVND (reference sequence). The V gene lost 5 bases and the J gene lost 2 bases, with 13 bases spanning the gap. CDR3 length: 16 residues. The CDR3 is CASSADMGAGANVLTF. DNA for the CDR3: TGTGCCAGTAGTGCCGACATGGGGGCTGGGGCCAACGTCCTGACTTTC. The whole variable domain, remainder taken from reference TRBV19 and TRBJ2-6, is DGGITQSPKYLFRKEGQNVTLSCEQNLNHDAMYWYRQDPGQGLRLIYYSQIVNDFQKGDIAEGYSVSREKKESFPLTVTSAQKNPTAFYLCASSADMGAGANVLTFGAGSRLTVL.

This clonotype turned up a few times. Written as DNA, the CDR3 is TGTGCCAGCAGCCCTACGACCCCCGAGCAGTACTTC. It codes for CASSPTTPEQYF. This rearrangement joins TRBV7-2 to TRBJ2-7; D ambiguous. This CDR3 has 12 amino acids. V was shortened by 5 bases and J by 6 bases, with 11 bases between the two germline ends. Germline V gene data show CDR1 as SGHTA and CDR2 as FQGNSA.

In its sample, this clonotype was seen a few times. This chain links TRBV4-1 with TRBJ2-7, with TRBD1 matching 8 bases. CDR1 is MGHRA, CDR2 YSYEKL, per germline. Trimming cost V 4 bases and J 3 bases; bases outside gene matches: 8. The CDR3 is made up of 15 amino acids. The CDR3 protein is CASSLRGQANYEQYF. In DNA form, the CDR3 reads TGCGCCAGCAGCCTCCGGGGACAGGCAAACTACGAGCAGTACTTC.

This clonotype showed up many times. The chain uses TRBV29-1 and TRBJ2-7, with a weak D call TRBD1 (6 bases). V lost 2 bases, J lost 3 bases, and 11 bases lay in between. Per the germline V gene, CDR1 is SQVTM and CDR2 is ANQGSEA. CDR3 length: 13 amino acids. The CDR3 nucleotides are TGCAGCGTTGAAAGCGACAGGAACTACGAGCAGTACTTC. Amino acid sequence: CSVESDRNYEQYF.